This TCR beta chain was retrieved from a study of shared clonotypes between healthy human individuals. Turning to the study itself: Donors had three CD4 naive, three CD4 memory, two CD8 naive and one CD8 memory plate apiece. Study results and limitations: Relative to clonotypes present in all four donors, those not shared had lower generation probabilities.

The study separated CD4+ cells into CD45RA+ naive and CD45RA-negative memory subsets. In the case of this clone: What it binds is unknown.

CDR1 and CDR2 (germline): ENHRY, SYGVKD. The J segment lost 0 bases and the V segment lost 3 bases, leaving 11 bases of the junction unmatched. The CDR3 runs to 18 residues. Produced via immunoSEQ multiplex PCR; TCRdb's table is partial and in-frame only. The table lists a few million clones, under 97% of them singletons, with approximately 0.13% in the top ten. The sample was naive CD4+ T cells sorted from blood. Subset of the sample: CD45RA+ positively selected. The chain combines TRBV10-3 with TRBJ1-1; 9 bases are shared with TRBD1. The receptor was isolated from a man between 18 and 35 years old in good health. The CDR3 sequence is CAISDPPGTGYLNTEAFF. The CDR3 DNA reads TGTGCCATCAGTGACCCTCCCGGGACAGGGTATTTGAACACTGAAGCTTTCTTT.